The clone carrying this TCR beta chain has just a few counts. No antigen is known for it. The data stem from a study of siplizumab effects on memory and regulatory T cells. In each sample, roughly 10^5 TCR templates were assayed. The table came from immunoSEQ multiplex PCR; TCRdb's copy has only in-frame clones and leaves some out. The table has about 48,000 clones, less than 90% seen once. This CDR3 is 14 amino acids long. Germline V gene data show CDR1 as SGHTA and CDR2 as FQGTGA. V was clipped by 0 bases and J by 1 base, with 4 bases between them. Notes on the study in general: Naive T cells apparently outstripped memory cells in diversity and seemed major alloresponse contributors.

The sample comprised naive CD8+ T cells sorted from blood. This TCR was recovered from a human donor in good health. The chain links TRBV7-3 to TRBJ1-3; D remains ambiguous. The CDR3 spells CASSLTGSGNTIYF. CDR3 in DNA: TGTGCCAGCAGCTTAACGGGTTCTGGAAACACCATATATTTT.